One and the same sample provided the 31 T cell receptor beta chains below, sequenced in a study of control samples from healthy donors and cancer patients. Profiling relied on immunoSEQ multiplex PCR, and the TCRdb table lists in-frame clones only, not all of them. The sample has around 190,000 clones, around 90% seen once. The sample taken for sequencing was blood. The source of these receptors is a woman aged 45 to 65 in good health.

The V and J genes are TRBV20-1 and TRBJ2-2; possibly TRBD2 for D (7 bases). This CDR3 spans 14 amino acids. Germline CDR1 and CDR2: DFQATT and SNEGSKA (reference sequence). V was trimmed by 3 bases and J by 4 bases, leaving 12 bases between them. As DNA, the CDR3 is TGCAGTGCTAGTTGGGGGGGCCGCACCGGGGAGCTGTTTTTT. It specifies CSASWGGRTGELFF.

The J gene is TRBJ2-2, the V gene TRBV5-4, with a weak D call TRBD1 (5 bases). CDR3 length: 13 amino acids. V lost 2 bases, J lost 9 bases, and 11 bases lay in between. CDR1 SGHNT and CDR2 YYREEE come from the germline V gene (reference sequence). CDR3: CASSFGASRELFF. The CDR3 coding sequence is TGTGCCAGCAGCTTTGGGGCGTCGAGGGAGCTGTTTTTT.

This chain connects TRBV5-1 to TRBJ2-7; 10 bases are a match to TRBD1. The CDR3 runs 15 residues. Germline CDR1 and CDR2: SGHRS and YFSETQ. The V segment lost 3 bases and the J segment 2 bases; nucleotides outside the gene matches: 5. CDR3 protein: CASSWDGTGAYEQYF. CDR3 DNA sequence: TGCGCCAGCAGCTGGGATGGGACAGGGGCCTACGAGCAGTACTTC.

CDR3 sequence reads: CASSQQNRGMGYTF. The DNA for the CDR3 is TGCGCCAGCAGCCAGCAAAACAGGGGGATGGGCTACACCTTC. V is TRBV4-1 and J is TRBJ1-2, with 8 positions matching TRBD1. This CDR3 has 14 amino acids. V dropped 3 bases and J dropped 8; count of bases not matched to a gene: 8. The germline CDR1 and CDR2 sequences are MGHRA and YSYEKL.

The chain links TRBV5-4 to TRBJ2-7; tentative D call: TRBD1 (5 bases). CDR3 length equals 12 residues. From germline, CDR1 is SGHNT and CDR2 YYREEE (reference sequence). V lost 3 bases and J 6 bases, leaving 10 bases between the germline ends. The CDR3, as DNA: TGTGCCAGCAGCTCCCCTCAGGGCGAGCAGTACTTC. Its translation is CASSSPQGEQYF.

The gene calls are TRBV18 and TRBJ1-5; D call uncertain. V lost 3 bases and J lost 3, with 3 bases in between. CDR1 is KGHSH, CDR2 LQKENI, per germline. The CDR3 covers 12 residues. CDR3: CASSPNNQPQHF. CDR3 DNA: TGTGCCAGCTCACCGAACAATCAGCCCCAGCATTTT. The entire variable domain, with the rest obtained from reference TRBV18 and TRBJ1-5, is as follows: NAGVMQNPRHLVRRRGQEARLRCSPMKGHSHVYWYRQLPEEGLKFMVYLQKENIIDESGMPKERFSAEFPKEGPSILRIQQVVRGDSAAYFCASSPNNQPQHFGDGTRLSIL.

Comment on this clone: Other DNA sequences from this sample encode an identical CDR3 as well. V gene TRBV7-2 combines with J gene TRBJ1-5; D is unresolved. With 1 base removed from V and 7 bases from J, the gap between germline ends came to 5 bases. The CDR3 extends over 12 amino acids. The germline CDR1 and CDR2 sequences are SGHTA and FQGNSA. The CDR3 DNA follows: TGTGCCAGCAGCTTAGATGGCCAGCCCCAGCATTTT. As protein: CASSLDGQPQHF.

The J gene is TRBJ2-7, the V gene TRBV25-1; D remains ambiguous. The V end was cut by 3 bases, the J end by 3 bases, with 12 bases between. Germline lookup yields CDR1 MGHDK and CDR2 SYGVNS. This CDR3 has 14 amino acids. The CDR3 is CASSDPRQNYEQYF. The CDR3 DNA reads as TGTGCCAGCAGTGATCCTCGGCAGAACTACGAGCAGTACTTC.

As regards this clone: One end of the junction does not line up with germline, which may come from a read error. The V and J genes are TRBV7-7 and TRBJ1-5; 9 bases are a match to TRBD1. Germline lookup yields CDR1 SSHAT and CDR2 FNYEAQ (reference sequence). There are 15 residues in the CDR3. The chain's CDR3 is CASSLDRGGGQPQHF. In nucleotides, the CDR3 is TGTGCTAGCAGCTTGGACAGGGGAGGGGGACAGCCCCAGCATTTT.

The chain combines TRBV4-2 with TRBJ1-1, with 8 positions matching TRBD1. From germline, CDR1 is LGHNA and CDR2 YNFKEQ. J was trimmed by 11 bases and V by 6 bases; bases with no gene match: 14. There are 14 residues in the CDR3. The CDR3 reads CASRRITGGSEAFF. DNA of the CDR3: TGTGCCAGCAGGAGAATTACAGGGGGTTCAGAGGCTTTCTTT.

This chain connects TRBV15 to TRBJ2-7; tentative D call: TRBD1 (5 bases). Per the germline V gene, CDR1 is LNHNV and CDR2 is YYDKDF (reference sequence). The CDR3 sequence is 16 residues long. Between the trimmed V and J ends, which lost 0 bases and 1 base, there was a span of 13 bases. CDR3 in DNA: TGTGCCACCAGCAGAGAAGGGGTATTCAGTTCCTACGAGCAGTACTTC. This sequence encodes CATSREGVFSSYEQYF.

This clone turned up a few times. The gene calls are TRBV5-4 and TRBJ2-5; 16 bases are shared with TRBD2. V lost 4 bases and J lost 3; bases outside the gene matches: 6. This CDR3 has 17 residues. CDR1 SGHNT and CDR2 YYREEE come from the germline V gene (reference sequence). CDR3 bases: TGTGCCAGCAGCCAGGGACTAGCGGGGGGGCCCGAAGAGACCCAGTACTTC. It codes for CASSQGLAGGPEETQYF.

The J gene is TRBJ2-7, the V gene TRBV10-3; a possible D gene is TRBD1 (5 bases). This CDR3 is built from 11 residues. Trimming removed 7 bases at V and 3 bases at J, with 7 bases between. Germline CDR1 is ENHRY and CDR2 is SYGVKD. Here the CDR3 reads CAITDSYEQYF. CDR3 sequence (DNA): TGTGCCATCACCGACAGCTACGAGCAGTACTTC.

This chain joins TRBV30 and TRBJ1-6; D remains unclear. Trimming pared 0 bases from V and 3 bases from J, leaving 9 bases between. CDR3 size: 15 residues. Germline CDR1 reads GTSNPN; CDR2 reads SVGIG (reference sequence). The CDR3 loop reads CAWSVPGLYNSPLHF. The CDR3 DNA follows: TGTGCCTGGAGTGTGCCCGGCCTCTATAATTCACCCCTCCACTTT.

The rearrangement uses TRBV4-1 and TRBJ2-3; D unresolved. Germline CDR1 and CDR2: MGHRA and YSYEKL. V lost 1 base and J 2 bases, leaving 10 bases between the germline ends. The CDR3 sequence is 15 residues long. DNA for the CDR3: TGCGCCAGCAGCCAAGGGTGGCCCCTCACAGATACGCAGTATTTT. It codes for CASSQGWPLTDTQYF.

V is TRBV5-3 and J is TRBJ1-4; TRBD1 is a possible D gene (5 bases). TRBV5-3 is labeled an ORF, and its function is uncertain. V lost 5 bases to trimming and J lost 8 bases, with 19 bases between them. The length of the CDR3 is 15 residues. The CDR3 is CARRGPGPRDEKLFF. CDR3 bases: TGTGCCAGAAGGGGCCCGGGACCTAGAGACGAAAAACTGTTTTTT.

The CDR3, as DNA: TGTGCCTGGAACTGGGACAGTACGACTGAAGCTTTCTTT. This sequence encodes CAWNWDSTTEAFF. The chain employs TRBV30 and TRBJ1-1, with 7 bases fitting TRBD1. The trim removed 4 bases at V and 5 bases at J, leaving 7 bases unmatched. The CDR3 is made up of 13 amino acids. Per the germline V gene, CDR1 is GTSNPN and CDR2 is SVGIG (reference sequence). The full variable domain, its missing parts supplied by reference TRBV30 and TRBJ1-1, is SQTIHQWPATLVQPVGSPLSLECTVEGTSNPNLYWYRQAAGRGLQLLFYSVGIGQISSEVPQNLSASRPQDRQFILSSKKLLLSDSGFYLCAWNWDSTTEAFFGQGTRLTVV.

V is TRBV28 and J is TRBJ1-4; the D gene is possibly TRBD1 (6 bases). The CDR3 loop spans 16 amino acids. Trimming took 7 bases from V and 7 from J, leaving 22 bases between them. The germline CDR1 and CDR2 sequences are MDHEN and SYDVKM. The DNA for the CDR3 is TGTGCCAGCACCCTCCCTCGGGGCAGGGGACCTGAAAAACTGTTTTTT. As protein: CASTLPRGRGPEKLFF.

V is TRBV4-1 and J is TRBJ1-2; D is possibly TRBD1 (6 bases). The CDR3 has 14 amino acids. The V gene's germline CDR1 is MGHRA and CDR2 YSYEKL. Trimming took 5 bases from V and 4 from J, leaving 14 bases between them. CDR3 region: CASSNRDGGYGYTF. For the CDR3, the DNA is TGCGCCAGCAGCAACAGGGATGGAGGCTATGGCTACACCTTC.

The V call is TRBV5-5, the J call TRBJ1-2, with a weak D call TRBD1 (6 bases). CDR3 length: 14 amino acids. Trimming removed 7 bases at V and 3 bases at J, with 16 bases between. Germline V gene sequence: CDR1 SGHKS, CDR2 YYEKEE (reference sequence). CDR3 loop: CASRGGPTHYGYTF. DNA of the CDR3: TGTGCCAGCCGGGGGGGCCCAACACACTATGGCTACACCTTC.

This clone was seen a handful of times. The chain links TRBV28 to TRBJ1-4; possible D gene TRBD1, 6 bases. CDR3 length: 15 residues. Trimming shortened V by 6 bases and J by 10 bases, and 21 bases separated the two germline ends. Germline V gene data show CDR1 as MDHEN and CDR2 as SYDVKM. The CDR3 region is CASSRVGEGVGKLFF. The CDR3 DNA reads as TGTGCCAGCAGCCGAGTTGGAGAGGGGGTGGGAAAACTGTTTTTT.

The chain combines TRBV9 with TRBJ2-7; the D call may be TRBD1 or TRBD2 (5 bases each). The CDR3 is 15 residues long. V gave up 0 bases and J gave up 3 bases, with 13 bases separating them. CDR1 and CDR2 from the germline V gene are SGDLS and YYNGEE. CDR3 bases: TGTGCCAGCAGCGTAGGCAGGGAGCCTTTCTACGAGCAGTACTTC. Translating it yields CASSVGREPFYEQYF. Using reference TRBV9 and TRBJ2-7 for the parts outside the CDR3, the full variable domain is DSGVTQTPKHLITATGQRVTLRCSPRSGDLSVYWYQQSLDQGLQFLIQYYNGEERAKGNILERFSAQQFPDLHSELNLSSLELGDSALYFCASSVGREPFYEQYFGPGTRLTVT.

The gene calls are TRBV19 and TRBJ1-2; D is perhaps TRBD1 (6 bases). V lost 4 bases and J lost 8, with 20 bases in between. CDR1 is LNHDA and CDR2 is SQIVND in the germline V gene (reference sequence). This CDR3 is 15 amino acids long. The CDR3 here is CASSSPLRQVRGYTF. CDR3 nucleotide sequence: TGTGCCAGTAGTAGCCCCCTCCGACAGGTTCGCGGCTACACCTTC. The whole variable domain, remainder taken from reference TRBV19 and TRBJ1-2, is DGGITQSPKYLFRKEGQNVTLSCEQNLNHDAMYWYRQDPGQGLRLIYYSQIVNDFQKGDIAEGYSVSREKKESFPLTVTSAQKNPTAFYLCASSSPLRQVRGYTFGSGTRLTVV.

The J gene is TRBJ2-7, the V gene TRBV19, with a weak D call TRBD2 (6 bases). V lost 3 bases and J lost 1, with 16 bases in between. CDR3 length: 16 amino acids. Germline V gene lookup returns CDR1 LNHDA and CDR2 SQIVND (reference sequence). CDR3 bases: TGTGCCAGTAGTATCGGTGACGGGGGTGGATCCTACGAGCAGTACTTC. It specifies CASSIGDGGGSYEQYF.

The CDR3 loop is CASSPTGGREAFF. CDR3 nucleotide sequence: TGTGCCAGCAGCCCAACGGGAGGCCGTGAAGCTTTCTTT. V usage is TRBV3-1 (or the pseudogene TRBV3-2) and J usage is TRBJ1-1; D is undetermined. Germline V CDR1 and CDR2: LGHDT, YNNKEL (reference sequence). The CDR3 totals 13 residues. V lost 4 bases, J lost 7 bases, and 13 bases lay in between.

V is TRBV27 and J is TRBJ2-1, with 7 bases that match TRBD2. J was trimmed by 2 bases and V by 2 bases; bases with no gene match: 3. The CDR3 consists of 15 residues. CDR1 is MNHEY and CDR2 is SMNVEV in the germline V gene (reference sequence). The CDR3, as DNA: TGTGCCAGCAGTTTAGAGGGAGGGGCCTACAATGAGCAGTTCTTC. It yields the protein CASSLEGGAYNEQFF.

Note on this clone: Other nucleotide sequences from this sample produce the same CDR3. The chain has TRBV3-1 (or the pseudogene TRBV3-2) and TRBJ2-7, with unresolved D. V was trimmed by 2 bases and J by 4 bases, leaving 3 bases between them. This CDR3 spans 11 amino acids. The germline gives CDR1 LGHDT, CDR2 YNNKEL (reference sequence). As DNA, the CDR3 is TGTGCCAGCAGCCAAAGTTACGAGCAGTACTTC. This codes for CASSQSYEQYF.

The CDR3 nucleotides read TGTGCCAGCAGCCGATACTACGGGACGGATAGCAATCAGCCCCAGCATTTT. Residues: CASSRYYGTDSNQPQHF. The chain employs TRBV5-5 and TRBJ1-5; D might be TRBD1 (5 bases). Trimming pared 4 bases from V and 0 bases from J, leaving 17 bases between. CDR3 size: 17 residues. Germline V lookup: CDR1 SGHKS, CDR2 YYEKEE (reference sequence).

This clone was observed a single time. The chain uses TRBV2 and TRBJ1-1; no clear D. Germline CDR1 and CDR2: SNHLY and FYNNEI. The CDR3 covers 11 residues. Trimming shortened V by 4 bases and J by 8 bases, and 8 bases separated the two germline ends. The CDR3 DNA sequence: TGTGCCAGCAGTGCGATGCGCGAAGCTTTCTTT. This sequence encodes CASSAMREAFF.

This clone was seen once. The V call is TRBV7-2, the J call TRBJ2-7; 7 nucleotides agree with TRBD1. The V gene's germline CDR1 is SGHTA and CDR2 FQGNSA. Losses at the gene ends were 3 bases for V and 0 bases for J; bases not matched to a gene: 5. This CDR3 region has 15 residues. The CDR3 DNA reads as TGTGCCAGCAGCTTTACGACAGGGCCCTCCTACGAGCAGTACTTC. This translates into CASSFTTGPSYEQYF.

J is TRBJ2-1 and V is TRBV7-9, with D tentatively TRBD1 (5 bases). V was shortened by 2 bases and J by 7 bases, with 6 bases between the two germline ends. The germline gives CDR1 SEHNR, CDR2 FQNEAQ (reference sequence). This CDR3 is 12 amino acids long. CDR3 loop: CASSLNRNEQFF. The CDR3 DNA follows: TGTGCCAGCAGCTTAAACAGGAATGAGCAGTTCTTC.